The 18 T cell receptor beta chains presented below share a single source sample, sequenced in a study of long-term antiretroviral therapy in people with HIV. An immunoSEQ assay, version v3.0, was performed at survey level. Profiling relied on immunoSEQ multiplex PCR, and the TCRdb table lists in-frame clones only, not all of them. The sample yields about 28,000 clones, more than 85% seen once. The specimen was unsorted PBMCs, collected 2 years after starting antiretroviral therapy. The receptors shown here come from a man aged 50 to 60 with HIV.

The J gene is TRBJ1-2, the V gene TRBV6-5; the match to TRBD1 covers 8 bases. This CDR3 contains 13 residues. Germline CDR1 and CDR2: MNHEY and SVGAGI. V dropped 6 bases and J dropped 8; count of bases not matched to a gene: 8. CDR3 in amino acids: CASSKSTGGGYTF. Here the CDR3 DNA reads TGTGCCAGCAGCAAATCCACAGGGGGAGGCTACACCTTC.

The genes are TRBV7-2 and TRBJ2-1; D possibly corresponds to TRBD1 (6 bases). This CDR3 contains 14 residues. Trimming took off 3 bases at V and 3 bases at J, with 9 bases between the two ends. Per the germline V gene, CDR1 is SGHTA and CDR2 is FQGNSA. CDR3 amino acids: CASSLARGYNEQFF. CDR3 bases: TGTGCCAGCAGCTTGGCCAGGGGCTACAATGAGCAGTTCTTC.

This clone came up once. This chain uses TRBV30 with TRBJ2-1; tentatively, D is TRBD1 (6 bases). Germline assignment: CDR1 GTSNPN and CDR2 SVGIG (reference sequence). V was pared by 3 bases and J by 9 bases, with 18 bases between. This CDR3 is 14 amino acids long. CDR3 amino acids: CAWSQGFQDGEQFF. The CDR3 DNA reads as TGTGCCTGGAGCCAGGGGTTCCAGGACGGTGAGCAGTTCTTC. Together with reference TRBV30 and TRBJ2-1, the CDR3 gives the full variable domain: SQTIHQWPATLVQPVGSPLSLECTVEGTSNPNLYWYRQAAGRGLQLLFYSVGIGQISSEVPQNLSASRPQDRQFILSSKKLLLSDSGFYLCAWSQGFQDGEQFFGPGTRLTVL.

The chain links TRBV28 to TRBJ2-3; 7 bases line up with TRBD1. This CDR3 has 18 amino acids. V lost 5 bases to trimming and J lost 2 bases; unmatched junction nucleotides: 16. The germline V gene has CDR1 MDHEN and CDR2 SYDVKM. The CDR3 reads CASSPWTGMWGDTDTQYF. The CDR3 nucleotides are TGTGCCAGCAGTCCCTGGACAGGCATGTGGGGAGACACAGATACGCAGTATTTT.

The V call is TRBV9, the J call TRBJ2-6, with D tentatively TRBD2 (5 bases). V was cut by 3 bases and J by 0 bases, with 16 bases left in between. Germline V lookup: CDR1 SGDLS, CDR2 YYNGEE. This CDR3 region has 18 residues. The chain's CDR3 is CASSGRDPANSGANVLTF. The CDR3 nucleotides read TGTGCCAGCAGCGGCCGGGATCCAGCCAACTCTGGGGCCAACGTCCTGACTTTC. Combining the CDR3 with reference TRBV9 and TRBJ2-6 gives the whole variable domain DSGVTQTPKHLITATGQRVTLRCSPRSGDLSVYWYQQSLDQGLQFLIQYYNGEERAKGNILERFSAQQFPDLHSELNLSSLELGDSALYFCASSGRDPANSGANVLTFGAGSRLTVL.

The V gene is TRBV4-3, the J gene TRBJ1-1, with 8 bases matching TRBD1. This CDR3 region has 14 residues. After removal of 3 bases from V and 4 bases from J, the junction contained 4 bases not matched to a gene. Per germline, CDR1 LGHNA and CDR2 YSLEER. The CDR3 spells CASSQQGAGTEAFF. Written as DNA, the CDR3 is TGCGCCAGCAGCCAGCAGGGGGCAGGCACTGAAGCTTTCTTT.

The V and J genes are TRBV6-5 and TRBJ2-1, with D perhaps being TRBD1 or TRBD2 (5 bases each). The V gene's germline CDR1 is MNHEY and CDR2 SVGAGI. The CDR3 is 15 amino acids. The V gene lost 2 bases and the J gene lost 0 bases, with 8 bases spanning the gap. CDR3 sequence (DNA): TGTGCCAGCAGTTACGCAGGGACCTCCTACAATGAGCAGTTCTTC. Its protein product is CASSYAGTSYNEQFF.

This clone was detected once. CDR3 sequence: CASSSLRVSYEQYF. CDR3 sequence (DNA): TGTGCCAGCAGCTCGCTCCGGGTCTCCTACGAGCAGTACTTC. V usage is TRBV5-8 and J usage is TRBJ2-7; the D is unclear. V lost 3 bases and J 0 bases, leaving 10 bases between the germline ends. Germline CDR1 is SGHTS and CDR2 is YDEGEE. The CDR3 spans 14 residues.

The table lists this clone with a count of one. CDR3 amino acids: CASSLRALRDEQFF. The CDR3 DNA sequence: TGTGCCAGTAGCCTTCGGGCCTTGCGGGATGAGCAGTTCTTC. The rearrangement links TRBV19 to TRBJ2-1; D might be TRBD2 (5 bases). CDR3 size: 14 residues. Germline V gene sequence: CDR1 LNHDA, CDR2 SQIVND (reference sequence). The V and J ends lost 6 bases and 8 bases respectively, with 17 bases between them.

V usage is TRBV7-9 and J usage is TRBJ2-5, with D perhaps given as TRBD1 or TRBD2 (6 bases each). Trimming took off 2 bases at V and 2 bases at J, with 12 bases between the two ends. Germline loops: CDR1 SEHNR, CDR2 FQNEAQ (reference sequence). The length of the CDR3 is 15 residues. The CDR3 DNA reads TGTGCCAGCAGCTTACCGGGGGCCTATCAAGAGACCCAGTACTTC. Protein product: CASSLPGAYQETQYF. The full variable domain, in which reference TRBV7-9 and TRBJ2-5 provide the parts outside the CDR3, is DTGVSQNPRHKITKRGQNVTFRCDPISEHNRLYWYRQTLGQGPEFLTYFQNEAQLEKSRLLSDRFSAERPKGSFSTLEIQRTEQGDSAMYLCASSLPGAYQETQYFGPGTRLLVL.

The V gene is TRBV5-4, the J gene TRBJ1-1, with D maybe TRBD1 (6 bases). Germline assignment: CDR1 SGHNT and CDR2 YYREEE (reference sequence). V was clipped by 0 bases and J by 0 bases, with 12 bases between them. The CDR3 runs to 16 residues. The CDR3 sequence is CASSLVFGQMNTEAFF. The CDR3 DNA is TGTGCCAGCAGCTTGGTTTTCGGACAGATGAACACTGAAGCTTTCTTT.

The CDR3 protein is CASSAGQALSQPQHF. The DNA of the CDR3 is TGTGCCAGCAGCGCCGGACAGGCGTTGAGTCAGCCCCAGCATTTT. V and J are TRBV2 and TRBJ1-5; 7 positions match TRBD1. The CDR3 length is 15 residues. Trimming at V came to 6 bases and at J to 6 bases, leaving 11 bases not matched to a gene. Germline V lookup: CDR1 SNHLY, CDR2 FYNNEI.

This clone has just a few counts. V usage is TRBV2 and J usage is TRBJ2-3; no definite D call. The CDR3 is 18 amino acids. Germline lookup yields CDR1 SNHLY and CDR2 FYNNEI. Trimming took 2 bases from V and 2 from J, leaving 20 bases between them. CDR3 bases: TGTGCCAGCAGTGAACGAGCCCTCGCACTACCGCACACAGATACGCAGTATTTT. Residues: CASSERALALPHTDTQYF.

The chain combines TRBV7-6 with TRBJ2-2, with a possible D match to TRBD1 (5 bases). The CDR3 contains 14 residues. The germline V gene has CDR1 SGHVS and CDR2 FNYEAQ. V lost 5 bases to trimming and J lost 1 base, with 8 bases between them. The chain's CDR3 is CASSPTGNTGELFF. The CDR3 DNA sequence: TGTGCCAGCAGCCCCACAGGGAACACCGGGGAGCTGTTTTTT. The variable domain in full, completed from reference TRBV7-6 and TRBJ2-2, reads GAGVSQSPRYKVTKRGQDVALRCDPISGHVSLYWYRQALGQGPEFLTYFNYEAQQDKSGLPNDRFSAERPEGSISTLTIQRTEQRDSAMYRCASSPTGNTGELFFGEGSRLTVL.

The J gene is TRBJ1-5, the V gene TRBV9; perhaps TRBD1 as D (5 bases). Germline CDR1 reads SGDLS; CDR2 reads YYNGEE. The length of the CDR3 is 14 residues. V was pared by 0 bases and J by 1 base, with 5 bases between. The CDR3 DNA follows: TGTGCCAGCAGCGTAGCAGGGAGCAATCAGCCCCAGCATTTT. Translated, it gives CASSVAGSNQPQHF.

The chain recombines TRBV5-1 with TRBJ1-4; no definite D call. Germline lookup yields CDR1 SGHRS and CDR2 YFSETQ. The V and J ends lost 6 bases and 7 bases respectively, with 22 bases between them. This CDR3 spans 16 amino acids. DNA for the CDR3: TGCGCCAGCACCTTAGGAGGCGGGCAGCTCATTGAAAAACTGTTTTTT. This codes for CASTLGGGQLIEKLFF.

V and J are TRBV7-2 and TRBJ2-1; 9 bases are a match to TRBD2. The germline CDR1 and CDR2 sequences are SGHTA and FQGNSA. V dropped 5 bases and J dropped 2; count of bases not matched to a gene: 4. This CDR3 contains 15 residues. The CDR3 DNA follows: TGTGCCAGCAGCCTGGGACTAGCACCCTACAATGAGCAGTTCTTC. The encoded protein is CASSLGLAPYNEQFF. Full variable domain (outside the CDR3, taken from reference TRBV7-2 and TRBJ2-1): GAGVSQSPSNKVTEKGKDVELRCDPISGHTALYWYRQSLGQGLEFLIYFQGNSAPDKSGLPSDRFSAERTGGSVSTLTIQRTQQEDSAVYLCASSLGLAPYNEQFFGPGTRLTVL.

CDR3 region: CASSQRWGTHRTDTQYF. The CDR3 DNA follows: TGCGCCAGCAGCCAGAGGTGGGGGACACACCGCACAGATACGCAGTATTTT. The chain links TRBV4-1 to TRBJ2-3; D is perhaps TRBD1 (6 bases). The CDR3 has 17 amino acids. Germline CDR1 is MGHRA and CDR2 is YSYEKL. V shed 3 bases and J shed 1 base, with 17 bases lying between them.